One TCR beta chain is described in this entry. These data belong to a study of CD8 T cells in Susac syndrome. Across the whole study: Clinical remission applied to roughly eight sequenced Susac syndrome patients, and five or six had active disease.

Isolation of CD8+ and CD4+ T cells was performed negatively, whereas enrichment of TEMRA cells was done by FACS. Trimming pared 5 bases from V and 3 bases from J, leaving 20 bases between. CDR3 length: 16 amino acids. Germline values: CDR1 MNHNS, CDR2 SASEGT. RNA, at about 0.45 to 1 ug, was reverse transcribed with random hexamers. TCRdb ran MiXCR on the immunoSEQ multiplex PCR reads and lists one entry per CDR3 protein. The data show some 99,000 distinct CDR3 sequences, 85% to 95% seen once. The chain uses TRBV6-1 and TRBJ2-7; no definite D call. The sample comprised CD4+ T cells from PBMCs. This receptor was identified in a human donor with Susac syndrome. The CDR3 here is CASSPVNRYSGYEQYF. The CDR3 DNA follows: TGTGCCAGCAGTCCCGTCAACAGATACTCAGGCTACGAGCAGTACTTC.